This note documents a single T cell receptor beta chain sequence. The antigen it binds to is not known. Per-nucleotide qualities are absent, and no much larger clonotype sits a single base away. The data belong to a study of CD8 T cells in Susac syndrome (dated by TCRdb to the late 2010s). With respect to the entire study: Of the Susac syndrome patients who were sequenced, eight were in clinical remission while five or six had clinically active disease. At blood withdrawal, Susac syndrome patients were either therapy-naive, taking corticosteroids (in some cases with IVIg as well), or taking IVIg alone. Repertoire sequencing was used to test whether CD8+ T cell activation and differentiation in Susac syndrome was antigen driven.

RNA was extracted with the RNeasy kit and about 0.5 to 1 ug was reverse transcribed using random hexamers. TCR beta CDR3 regions were amplified with the immunoSEQ multiplex PCR assay covering 54 Vbeta and 13 Jbeta segments. To correct PCR amplification bias, a synthetic template baseline was used for both primer optimization and computational correction. The authors processed their data as follows. Reads were annotated to V, D and J genes per IMGT and analyzed with immunoSEQ Analyzer, keeping only productive sequences. Clonality was computed as one minus Shannon entropy normalized by log2 of the number of productive unique sequences. For each patient and control, public and private clones were evaluated within the 100 most prevalent clones. Susac-specific clones were defined as absent from healthy and MS cohorts, 1052 published viral clones and other ImmuneACCESS disease sequences. Clones were called with MiXCR by TCRdb after fastp trimmed the public reads at Q25, and only in-frame beta chains were retained. Rows with a matching CDR3 protein are joined into one entry that keeps the most common DNA and genes. These V and J calls rely on TCRdb rather than the paper's analysis. In this sample the table shows roughly 150,000 distinct CDR3 sequences, 85% to 95% of which occur a single time. The ten most abundant clones make up approximately 0.15% of the sample.

From a lookup of the germline V gene, CDR1 and CDR2 are SGHRS and YFSETQ. V is shortened by 4 bases, J by 2 bases, and the region joining them spans 13 bases. From cysteine to phenylalanine, the CDR3 is 14 amino acids long. The retained sequence is limited to the CDR3, 42 bases, with the frame set at the first base. Peripheral blood CD8+ and CD4+ T cells from healthy donors, Susac syndrome patients and multiple sclerosis patients were profiled using high-throughput TCR beta sequencing. The Susac syndrome patients fulfilled recently defined diagnostic criteria for either definite or probable disease. Bulk CD8+ and CD4+ T cells were purified by magnetic negative isolation, whereas CD8+ TEMRA cells were enriched by FACS. Blood was collected in EDTA tubes and processed within 24 hours, with PBMCs isolated through density gradient centrifugation. PBMCs destined for TCR sequencing were cryopreserved in liquid nitrogen and later thawed in a 37 °C water bath. The sorted or isolated CD4+, CD8+ and CD8+ TEMRA cells reached a purity of at least 90%.

Summary of the overall study and its limitations: In the CD4+ T cell repertoire of Susac syndrome patients, clonal expansion was not detected. The number of individuals in the TCR sequencing and HLA analysis was acknowledged as relatively small.

The sequence links TRBV5-1 to TRBJ2-7; no confident D gene assignment can be made. This TCR was recovered from a human donor with Susac syndrome. Source material: CD4+ T cells from PBMCs. The CDR3 corresponds to CASSLQTPTYEQYF. The DNA sequence is as follows: TGCGCCAGCAGCCTCCAGACACCCACCTACGAGCAGTACTTC.